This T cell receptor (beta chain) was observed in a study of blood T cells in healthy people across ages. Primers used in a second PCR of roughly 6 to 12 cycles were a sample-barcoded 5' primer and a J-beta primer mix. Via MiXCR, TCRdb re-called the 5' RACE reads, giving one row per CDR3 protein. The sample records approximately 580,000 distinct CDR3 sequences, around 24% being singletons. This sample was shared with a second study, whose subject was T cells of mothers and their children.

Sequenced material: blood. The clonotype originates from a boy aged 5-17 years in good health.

The CDR3 DNA is TGCGCCAGCAGCCCGGGAGGAGGGGAGTTGTTTGGCTACACCTTC. Translating gives CASSPGGGELFGYTF. The rearrangement joins TRBV5-1 to TRBJ1-2, with a possible D match to TRBD1 (5 bases). The CDR3 has 15 residues. The V end lost 4 bases, the J end lost 7 bases, and 20 bases lay between the germline ends. CDR1 and CDR2 (germline): SGHRS, YFSETQ.